Listed below are T cell receptor beta chains from one sample, sequenced in a study of a mutant IDH1 vaccine in newly diagnosed glioma. Sequencing was performed with immunoSEQ multiplex PCR; in TCRdb, only in-frame clones are kept and a portion is missing. In the table there are 35,000 or so clones, 80% of which are singletons. These receptors are not linked to any known antigen. Specimen: peripheral blood mononuclear cells (PBMCs), collected from a glioma patient whose treatment included an IDH1 peptide vaccine. The receptor source for this set is a woman in her twenties or thirties with glioma. Some clones in this sample may be carry-over from other donors' samples. Both conserved end residues are part of each CDR3. The D gene is left open where the match is weak. Only some rows state a clone size, as once, few, many or a class for expanded clones.

NA	TRBV27	NA	TRBJ2-7	TGTGCCAGCAGCCTGGCCGGCCCCCTCTACGAGCAGTACTTC	CASSLAGPLYEQYF
NA	TRBV30	NA	TRBJ2-7	TGTGCCTGGAGCGCCGGCTCCTACGAGCAGTACTTC	CAWSAGSYEQYF
NA	TRBV11-3	NA	TRBJ2-7	TGTGCCAGCAGACACGCACCGGGACACTACTACGAGCAGTACTTC	CASRHAPGHYYEQYF
NA	TRBV19	NA	TRBJ2-2	TGTGCCAGTAGTGGTAGGTCAGCCTCGAACACCGGGGAGCTGTTTTTT	CASSGRSASNTGELFF
NA	TRBV2	NA	TRBJ1-2	TGTGCCAGCAGGCCGGGCCCCGTCCGTGGCTACACCTTC	CASRPGPVRGYTF
few	TRBV10-3	NA	TRBJ1-5	TGTGCCATCAAAACAGACAATCAGCCCCAGCATTTT	CAIKTDNQPQHF
few	TRBV5-4	NA	TRBJ1-5	TGTGCCAGCAGCTTGTTCGGGAGCAATCAGCCCCAGCATTTT	CASSLFGSNQPQHF
NA	TRBV7-6	NA	TRBJ2-7	TGTGCCAGCAGCTTAGGGACCCCCTACGAGCAGTACTTC	CASSLGTPYEQYF
NA	TRBV5-6	TRBD2	TRBJ2-2	TGTGCCAGCAGCCCCAGTAGGGAGGGGAACACCGGGGAGCTGTTTTTT	CASSPSREGNTGELFF
NA	TRBV5-5	NA	TRBJ1-5	TGTGCCAGCAGCCCGGGAGGGTTTAGCAATCAGCCCCAGCATTTT	CASSPGGFSNQPQHF
NA	TRBV10-1	NA	TRBJ2-3	TGCGCCAGCAGTGAGTCAGGTGGCTCCCTTACGCAGTATTTT	CASSESGGSLTQYF
NA	TRBV5-1	NA	TRBJ2-5	TGCGCCAGCAGCCCACCAACGACAGGGACCCAGTACTTC	CASSPPTTGTQYF
NA	TRBV5-5	NA	TRBJ1-2	TGTGCCAGCAGCTTATTCCTAGACAACTATGGCTACACCTTC	CASSLFLDNYGYTF
NA	TRBV30	NA	TRBJ2-2	TGTGCCTGGGAGGGGCCTTGGCTGTTTTTT	CAWEGPWLFF
NA	TRBV19	NA	TRBJ2-3	TGTGCCAGTAGTATGTACGGCAGGAGCACAGATACGCAGTATTTT	CASSMYGRSTDTQYF
NA	TRBV4-1	NA	TRBJ1-2	TGCGCCAGCAGCCAAGTAAACGGACCCTATGGCTACACCTTC	CASSQVNGPYGYTF
NA	TRBV4-1	TRBD2	TRBJ2-6	TGCGCCAGCAGCCCCCGACTTACTAGCGCATCACGCTCTGGGGCCAACGTCCTGACTTTC	CASSPRLTSASRSGANVLTF
NA	TRBV2	TRBD1	TRBJ2-2	TGTGCCAGCAAGATCGGGACAGGGAACACCGGGGAGCTGTTTTTT	CASKIGTGNTGELFF
NA	TRBV7-9	NA	TRBJ2-1	TGTGCCAGCAGCTTAGGTCAGGGTAGGAATGAGCAGTTCTTC	CASSLGQGRNEQFF
NA	TRBV6-6	NA	TRBJ1-2	TGTGCCAGCAGTTATGGGGCATCCAACTATGGCTACACCTTC	CASSYGASNYGYTF
NA	TRBV28	NA	TRBJ1-1	TGTGCCAGCAGTTTCGCGGCCTCCACTGAAGCTTTCTTT	CASSFAASTEAFF
NA	TRBV7-8	NA	TRBJ2-7	TGTGCCAGCAGCTTATTAAGGACTACCGGGGAGCAGTACTTC	CASSLLRTTGEQYF
NA	TRBV30	NA	TRBJ2-7	TGTGCCTGCTCCGTATCAGAGTACGAGCAGTACTTC	CACSVSEYEQYF
NA	TRBV19	NA	TRBJ1-3	TGTGCCAGTAGTATGGGGCCGGGGGAGACCATATATTTT	CASSMGPGETIYF
few	TRBV5-1	NA	TRBJ2-1	TGCGCCAGCAGCTCCCCGGACAGAGACAATGAGCAGTTCTTC	CASSSPDRDNEQFF
NA	TRBV27	TRBD2	TRBJ2-1	TGTGCCAGCAGCCTCGGGGCGGGAGGGAGGGGCAATGAGCAGTTCTTC	CASSLGAGGRGNEQFF
NA	TRBV6-6	NA	TRBJ1-1	TGTGCCACCCGAGGTAGCCTGAACACTGAAGCTTTCTTT	CATRGSLNTEAFF
NA	TRBV7-9	NA	TRBJ1-1	TGTGCCAGCAGCTTAACGGGTAACACTGAAGCTTTCTTT	CASSLTGNTEAFF
NA	TRBV5-1	TRBD1	TRBJ1-2	TGCGCCAGCAGCTTGGTATTCTCGTTACAGGGGGCCTACGGCTACACCTTC	CASSLVFSLQGAYGYTF
NA	TRBV6-6	TRBD2	TRBJ2-7	TGTGCCAGCAGTTACTCGGTACTAGCGTCCGAGCAGTACTTC	CASSYSVLASEQYF
NA	TRBV30	NA	TRBJ2-7	TGTGCCTGGAGTGTACCGAGTGGCTCCTACGAGCAGTACTTC	CAWSVPSGSYEQYF
few	TRBV29-1	NA	TRBJ1-1	TGCAGCGTTGGAGGCACTGAAGCTTTCTTT	CSVGGTEAFF
NA	TRBV29-1	TRBD1	TRBJ1-1	TGCAGCGTTTCTCCTCCAGGGGGCAAGCGGGTGGGAGCTTTCTTT	CSVSPPGGKRVGAFF
NA	TRBV20-1	NA	TRBJ2-1	TGCAGCGGACTGGACAATGAGCAGTTCTTC	CSGLDNEQFF
NA	TRBV10-2	NA	TRBJ1-4	TGCGCCAGCAGCCCGGACCCGGGGGATGAAAAACTGTTTTTT	CASSPDPGDEKLFF
NA	TRBV27	NA	TRBJ2-3	TGTGCCAGCAAAGTCCAAAGCACAGATACGCAGTATTTT	CASKVQSTDTQYF
few	TRBV27	NA	TRBJ2-7	TGTGCCAGCAGTTTGAACGCCCGCGAGCAGTACTTC	CASSLNAREQYF
NA	TRBV21-1	NA	TRBJ1-5	TGTGCCAGCAGCTTAGACCTCCGGGGGGGTCAGCCCCAGCATTTT	CASSLDLRGGQPQHF